This note documents a single TCR beta chain sequence. Repertoires were generated with immunoSEQ multiplex PCR, while TCRdb's copy carries only in-frame clones and drops some. The profile covers roughly 170,000 clones, with 87% appearing a single time and 2.6% taken by the ten largest. Germline V gene sequence: CDR1 SGDLS, CDR2 YYNGEE. Deletions cut 2 bases from V and 0 bases from J, with 23 bases between. The length of the CDR3 is 19 residues. The record originates from a study of T cell responses to AZD1222 COVID-19 vaccine. The specimen comprised peripheral blood, sampled on day 0 of AZD1222 vaccination. The sequence was collected from an adult in good health. The rearrangement links TRBV9 to TRBJ2-5, with D possibly matching TRBD1 (5 bases). CDR3 nucleotides: TGTGCCAGCAGCGTCCGCCCTAATACAAGACAGTCTGACCAAGAGACCCAGTACTTC. Its protein product is CASSVRPNTRQSDQETQYF.